Following are 3 T cell receptor beta chains from one sample sequenced in a study of blood T cell repertoires in COVID-19. Libraries were prepared by immunoSEQ multiplex PCR; TCRdb keeps only in-frame clonotypes and omits some of them. The data hold 180,000 or so clones, with approximately 80% observed a single time. Material: PBMCs or T cells enriched from blood (not recorded which). These TCRs come from a man in his sixties who had been exposed to COVID-19.

V gene TRBV9 combines with J gene TRBJ2-1, with a tentative D call TRBD2 (6 bases). V lost 4 bases, J lost 0 bases, and 8 bases lay in between. In germline, CDR1 is SGDLS, CDR2 YYNGEE. This CDR3 region has 14 residues. The CDR3 loop is CASSPGLSYNEQFF. DNA of the CDR3: TGTGCCAGCAGCCCGGGACTCTCCTACAATGAGCAGTTCTTC.

The rearrangement uses TRBV7-2 and TRBJ2-5; D not resolved. The CDR3 length is 11 residues. Trimming left V 5 bases short and J 1 base short, with 2 bases between. Germline assignment: CDR1 SGHTA and CDR2 FQGNSA. Written as DNA, the CDR3 is TGTGCCAGCAGCCTCCAAGAGACCCAGTACTTC. Its protein product is CASSLQETQYF.

The chain combines TRBV28 with TRBJ2-7; 10 bases are a match to TRBD2. The germline V gene has CDR1 MDHEN and CDR2 SYDVKM. J gave up 3 bases and V 8 bases, and 4 bases lay outside the gene matches. This CDR3 spans 13 amino acids. The DNA for the CDR3 is TGTGCCAGCTCGAGCGGGAGGGTCTACGAGCAGTACTTC. This translates into CASSSGRVYEQYF.